These 12 T cell receptor beta chains were all obtained from the same sample, sequenced in a study of shared clonotypes between healthy human individuals. Produced via immunoSEQ multiplex PCR; TCRdb's table is partial and in-frame only. The sample yields about 2,500,000 clones, more than 80% seen once. Material for sequencing was naive CD4+ T cells sorted from blood. The sample's subset: CD45RA+ positively selected. The receptors were gathered from a man in his late teens or twenties in good health.

This sequence joins TRBV6-5 and TRBJ1-5; TRBD1 might be the D (5 bases). With 6 bases removed from V and 4 bases from J, the gap between germline ends came to 10 bases. The CDR3 runs to 13 residues. The germline V gene has CDR1 MNHEY and CDR2 SVGAGI. The CDR3 spells CASRGTRNQPQHF. CDR3 bases: TGTGCCAGCAGGGGGACGCGGAATCAGCCCCAGCATTTT.

This sequence joins TRBV5-6 and TRBJ2-7; TRBD1 matches 7 bases. The CDR3 is 15 residues long. CDR1 is SGHDT, CDR2 YYEEEE, per germline. The J segment lost 0 bases and the V segment lost 4 bases, leaving 7 bases of the junction unmatched. The CDR3: CASSLGTVVSYEQYF. As DNA, the CDR3 is TGTGCCAGCAGCCTAGGGACAGTGGTCTCCTACGAGCAGTACTTC.

V gene TRBV6-1 combines with J gene TRBJ2-1, with D possibly TRBD2 on 5 matching bases. Germline CDR1 is MNHNS and CDR2 is SASEGT. Trimming left V 7 bases short and J 6 bases short, with 7 bases between. This CDR3 comprises 11 residues. The CDR3, as DNA: TGTGCCAGCAATGGACTCAATGAGCAGTTCTTC. Translation: CASNGLNEQFF.

The V gene is TRBV6-6, the J gene TRBJ1-5; D unresolved. The CDR3 runs 16 residues. Germline V gene data show CDR1 as MNHNY and CDR2 as SVGAGI (reference sequence). V was pared by 0 bases and J by 0 bases, with 9 bases between. CDR3 in amino acids: CASSYSAQSSNQPQHF. As DNA, the CDR3 is TGTGCCAGCAGTTACTCGGCACAGTCTAGCAATCAGCCCCAGCATTTT.

V and J are TRBV5-1 and TRBJ1-3; 9 nucleotides align to TRBD1. With 4 bases clipped from V and 3 bases from J, the junction kept 8 bases outside the gene matches. The CDR3 contains 16 residues. Germline V gene data show CDR1 as SGHRS and CDR2 as YFSETQ. CDR3 sequence (DNA): TGCGCCAGCAGCATGGGACAGGGAACTATTGGAAACACCATATATTTT. Translating gives CASSMGQGTIGNTIYF.

DNA of the CDR3: TGCGCCAGCAGTCTACGAACGCGGGACAGGGATATAGTGGGGGTCTCTGGAAACACCATATATTTT. This codes for CASSLRTRDRDIVGVSGNTIYF. The chain uses TRBV23-1 and TRBJ1-3, with 9 bases identical to TRBD1. TRBV23-1 falls under the ORF class, with uncertain function. There are 22 residues in the CDR3. The V and J ends lost 4 bases and 0 bases, in that order; junction bases with no gene match: 22.

The chain recombines TRBV2 with TRBJ2-6; D gene uncertain. V lost 7 bases, J lost 0 bases, and 4 bases lay in between. CDR3 length: 13 amino acids. Germline lookup yields CDR1 SNHLY and CDR2 FYNNEI. DNA of the CDR3: TGTGCCAGCAAAAGCTCTGGGGCCAACGTCCTGACTTTC. It yields the protein CASKSSGANVLTF. Full variable domain (missing parts from reference TRBV2 and TRBJ2-6): EPEVTQTPSHQVTQMGQEVILRCVPISNHLYFYWYRQILGQKVEFLVSFYNNEISEKSEIFDDQFSVERPDGSNFTLKIRSTKLEDSAMYFCASKSSGANVLTFGAGSRLTVL.

The chain couples TRBV5-4 to TRBJ2-5; TRBD1 might be the D (5 bases). The CDR3 has 18 amino acids. The V and J ends lost 4 bases and 7 bases respectively, with 29 bases between them. CDR1 is SGHNT and CDR2 is YYREEE in the germline V gene (reference sequence). The CDR3: CASSPGGSLDTPSSTQYF. DNA of the CDR3: TGTGCCAGCAGCCCGGGCGGTTCGTTGGACACCCCAAGTTCGACCCAGTACTTC.

The V and J genes are TRBV7-7 and TRBJ1-1, with D unclear. The germline V gene has CDR1 SSHAT and CDR2 FNYEAQ (reference sequence). This CDR3 contains 13 residues. The DNA for the CDR3 is TGTGCTAGCCAATTAGAGCGGGGCACTGAAGCTTTCTTT. It is translated as CASQLERGTEAFF.

The chain is built from TRBV27 and TRBJ1-1; tentative D call: TRBD1 (5 bases). The CDR3 runs 13 residues. V was clipped by 7 bases and J by 5 bases, with 14 bases between them. In germline, CDR1 is MNHEY, CDR2 SMNVEV (reference sequence). The CDR3 is CASNRGFGTEAFF. Written as DNA, the CDR3 is TGTGCCAGCAACCGGGGGTTCGGGACTGAAGCTTTCTTT.

This clone was seen only a few times. Here the CDR3 DNA reads TGTGCCAGCAGTCGGGACCGATGGATCGGCTACACCTTC. This sequence encodes CASSRDRWIGYTF. V gene TRBV6-5 combines with J gene TRBJ1-2, with D possibly TRBD1 on 5 matching bases. The CDR3 consists of 13 residues. Germline assignment: CDR1 MNHEY and CDR2 SVGAGI. V was pared by 5 bases and J by 8 bases, with 15 bases between.

This chain joins TRBV12-5 and TRBJ2-3, with 8 bases identical to TRBD1. CDR3 length: 14 amino acids. From germline, CDR1 is LGHNT and CDR2 FRNRAP. With V trimmed by 6 bases and J by 2 bases, 4 bases remained unmatched. CDR3 region: CASGQDRATDTQYF. The CDR3 bases are TGTGCTAGTGGCCAGGACAGGGCCACAGATACGCAGTATTTT.